A single sample is the source of the 10 T cell receptor beta chains below, sequenced in a study of T and B cells in COVID-19 patients. TRB was amplified from around 230-520 ng of blood genomic DNA. Multiplex PCR with BIOMED2 TRB-A/B primer pools amplified TRB rearrangements. TCRdb re-called the multiplex PCR reads through MiXCR, storing one row per CDR3 protein. The data show some 11,000 distinct CDR3 sequences, 33% seen once. The sequenced material came from blood. The receptors derive from a human donor with active COVID-19.

This clonotype was seen a few times. The genes are TRBV12-3 or TRBV12-4 and TRBJ1-4; weak D call: TRBD1 (5 bases). Trimming took off 5 bases at V and 8 bases at J, with 18 bases between the two ends. This CDR3 contains 15 residues. CDR3 sequence (DNA): TGTGCCAGCAGTGCCAGACGGGGCCTGGGAGAAAAACTGTTTTTT. It codes for CASSARRGLGEKLFF.

The CDR3 here is CASSSAGTMQNIQYF. CDR3 DNA: TGTGCCAGTAGTTCCGCCGGGACTATGCAAAACATTCAGTACTTC. The chain carries TRBV19 and TRBJ2-4; 7 nucleotides line up with TRBD2. The CDR3 sequence is 15 residues long. Trimming took 5 bases from V and 5 from J; bases not matched to a gene: 9. The germline V gene has CDR1 LNHDA and CDR2 SQIVND (reference sequence).

This chain uses TRBV18 with TRBJ2-7; TRBD2 agrees at 7 bases. The J segment lost 4 bases and the V segment lost 3 bases, leaving 9 bases of the junction unmatched. Germline CDR1 reads KGHSH; CDR2 reads LQKENI. The CDR3 contains 15 residues. CDR3: CASSPRLAEGYEQYF. In DNA, the CDR3 is TGTGCCAGCTCACCCCGGCTAGCGGAGGGTTACGAGCAGTACTTC.

This clonotype has only a few counts. The genes are TRBV6-6 and TRBJ1-4, with D tentatively TRBD1 (5 bases). The CDR3 sequence is 16 residues long. V lost 7 bases and J 8 bases, leaving 23 bases between the germline ends. The germline V gene has CDR1 MNHNY and CDR2 SVGAGI (reference sequence). The CDR3 loop reads CASTPGATLGQEKLFF. In DNA, the CDR3 is TGTGCCAGCACCCCCGGGGCGACGCTAGGACAAGAAAAACTGTTTTTT.

This chain connects TRBV5-1 to TRBJ2-3; 10 bases are a match to TRBD1. After removal of 1 base from V and 3 bases from J, the junction contained 5 bases not matched to a gene. Germline lookup yields CDR1 SGHRS and CDR2 YFSETQ. This CDR3 is 16 amino acids long. Here the CDR3 reads CASSLQKGQGTDTQYF. DNA of the CDR3: TGCGCCAGCAGCTTGCAAAAGGGACAGGGGACAGATACGCAGTATTTT.

This clonotype counts as medium-sized. The V and J genes are TRBV6-1 and TRBJ2-5; D remains ambiguous. The CDR3 runs 12 residues. V shed 0 bases and J shed 7 bases, with 6 bases lying between them. In germline, CDR1 is MNHNS, CDR2 SASEGT. The CDR3 is CASSEARMTQYF. The CDR3 DNA reads TGTGCCAGCAGTGAAGCGAGGATGACCCAGTACTTC.

This clonotype was recorded a few times. The chain carries TRBV27 and TRBJ2-7; maybe TRBD1 (7 bases). Trimming shortened V by 1 base and J by 2 bases, and 12 bases separated the two germline ends. This CDR3 is built from 15 residues. Germline V lookup: CDR1 MNHEY, CDR2 SMNVEV (reference sequence). The CDR3 loop is CASSLFSGGTYEQYF. The CDR3, as DNA: TGTGCCAGCAGTTTATTTTCAGGGGGGACCTACGAGCAGTACTTC.

In this sample, this clonotype turned up a few times. Written as DNA, the CDR3 is TGTGCCAGTAGTTCCCATCCGACAGTCAGGGGGAATCAGCCCCAGCATTTT. It encodes CASSSHPTVRGNQPQHF. V usage is TRBV19 and J usage is TRBJ1-5; TRBD1 agrees at 7 bases. J was trimmed by 4 bases and V by 5 bases; bases with no gene match: 14. CDR3 length equals 17 residues. Per the germline V gene, CDR1 is LNHDA and CDR2 is SQIVND (reference sequence).

J is TRBJ1-2 and V is TRBV28; 8 nucleotides align to TRBD1. CDR1 MDHEN and CDR2 SYDVKM come from the germline V gene. V was clipped by 5 bases and J by 8 bases; unmatched bases: 7. The CDR3 is 13 residues long. CDR3 in DNA: TGTGCCAGCAGTCGGACAGGGTTTTTCGGCTACACCTTC. This translates into CASSRTGFFGYTF.

Only a few counts were recorded for this clonotype. This chain uses TRBV12-3 or TRBV12-4 with TRBJ1-5, with D uncertain. This CDR3 is built from 16 residues. V was clipped by 3 bases and J by 0 bases, with 12 bases between them. CDR3 protein: CASSFSGRYSNQPQHF. In DNA form, the CDR3 reads TGTGCCAGCAGTTTCTCAGGCCGATATAGCAATCAGCCCCAGCATTTT.